This TCR beta chain was sequenced during a study of OX40 agonist ivuxolimab in advanced cancers. For the wider study: Ivuxolimab was an agonistic, fully human IgG2 monoclonal antibody directed against OX40 (CD134), a costimulatory receptor. Intravenous ivuxolimab was administered to patients every 2 weeks at six dose levels: 0.01, 0.1, 0.3, 1.5, 3 and 10 mg/kg. Of the approximately 54 dose-escalation patients, hepatocellular carcinoma was present in approximately 20, melanoma in about 15, renal cell carcinoma in 9 and head and neck cancer in 9. The dose-escalation cohort was about 83% male with a mean age of about 65 years, ranging from about 23 to 85. Patients were allowed to have had prior anti-PD-1, anti-PD-L1 or anti-CTLA-4 therapy, and more than 30% of the dose-escalation patients had previously received checkpoint inhibitors. Partial responses occurred in three dose-escalation patients, of whom one had hepatocellular carcinoma and two had cutaneous melanoma. The purpose of peripheral TCRbeta sequencing was to test whether ivuxolimab changed TCR sequence diversity and led to clonal T-cell expansion. The paper describes the monotherapy dose-escalation part (N ≈ 52 patients) of the phase I trial of ivuxolimab.

General conclusions and limits of the study: The antigen specificity of the peripheral T cells that underwent clonal expansion was not determined. At doses of 0.1 to 3.0 mg/kg, clonal expansion of both CD4+ and CD8+ T cells in blood was seen between baseline and week 6. Low levels of normalized T-cell clonal expansion were also seen in some nonresponding patients. After ivuxolimab, expanded clones were on average more numerous among CD8+ T cells than among CD4+ T cells. In the 0.1-3.0 mg/kg groups, partial responders had among the lowest normalized peripheral clonal expansion, particularly in CD8+ T cells.

Taken from cysteine to phenylalanine, the CDR3 has 13 residues. The retained sequence is limited to the CDR3, 39 bases, with the frame set at the first base. V lost 7 bases and J lost 5 bases, and the count of bases not matched to a germline gene is 6. Via the germline V gene, CDR1 is SQVTM and CDR2 ANQGSEA. This clone was seen only once. Its antigen target is currently unknown. No clone much larger than this one lies a single base away; base qualities are absent. Patients with autoimmune disease history or receiving systemic immunosuppression were excluded from the trial. In every dose cohort, peripheral blood was drawn for TCR sequencing at baseline, cycle 4 day 1, and cycle 7 day 1. Samples came from an open-label, multicenter, first-in-human phase I dose-escalation trial of ivuxolimab. Adults with locally advanced or metastatic melanoma, renal cell carcinoma, hepatocellular carcinoma or head and neck squamous cell carcinoma were enrolled in the trial. Before TCR sequencing, CD4+ and CD8+ T cells were separately sorted from peripheral blood.

Genomic DNA was extracted from sorted cells for sequencing of the TCRbeta CDR3 region. The immunoSEQ Assay was used for sequencing of TCRbeta CDR3 regions. TCRdb retrieved this table from immuneACCESS and kept in-frame rearrangements only. Not all clones are present; in checked studies, unresolved V genes account for under half, and no reason is known for the remainder. This sample is represented by about 77,000 clones; around 88% of them were singletons. The ten largest clones capture around 0.8% of the sample. This chain joins TRBV29-1 to TRBJ2-1, and 9 bases in between align with TRBD2. The sample was CD4+ or CD8+ T cells sorted from blood, taken in a trial of the OX40 agonist ivuxolimab. This receptor was taken from an adult with an advanced solid tumor such as melanoma, head and neck, liver or kidney cancer. Here the CDR3 is given as CSALAGAHNEQFF. The DNA sequence is as follows: TGCAGCGCCTTAGCGGGGGCGCACAATGAGCAGTTCTTC.